This T cell receptor (beta chain) was sequenced for a study of T cells in Graves' hyperthyroidism and ophthalmopathy. There were TCR beta CDR3 regions amplified from RNA transcripts. A set of HTBI primers served as the primers for a first-round RT-PCR of the TCR CDR3. One entry per CDR3 protein, called by TCRdb with MiXCR from the multiplex PCR reads. The repertoire includes roughly 420,000 distinct CDR3 sequences, more than 15% of them detected once, and about 7.7% sits in the top ten. This clonotype has a handful of counts. V shed 2 bases and J 9 bases; nucleotides not matched to a gene: 10. The CDR3 runs 16 residues. Looked up from germline, CDR1 is MDHEN and CDR2 is SYDVKM. Newly diagnosed hyperthyroidism patients aged 18 to 65 years had disease lasting under 2 months. It was uncontrolled infection, other autoimmune disease, pregnancy or lactation that excluded patients. Diagnostic assessment was based on clinical symptoms, serum thyroxine and TRAb, thyroid ultrasound and orbital computed tomography.

The chain uses TRBV28 and TRBJ1-6; 7 nucleotides line up with TRBD1. This sequence was found in a woman aged 18-29 years with Graves' hyperthyroidism. The sequenced sample was blood. CDR3 amino acids: CASSLLPGGMVSPLHF. The CDR3 nucleotides are TGTGCCAGCAGTTTACTCCCAGGGGGTATGGTTTCACCCCTCCACTTT.